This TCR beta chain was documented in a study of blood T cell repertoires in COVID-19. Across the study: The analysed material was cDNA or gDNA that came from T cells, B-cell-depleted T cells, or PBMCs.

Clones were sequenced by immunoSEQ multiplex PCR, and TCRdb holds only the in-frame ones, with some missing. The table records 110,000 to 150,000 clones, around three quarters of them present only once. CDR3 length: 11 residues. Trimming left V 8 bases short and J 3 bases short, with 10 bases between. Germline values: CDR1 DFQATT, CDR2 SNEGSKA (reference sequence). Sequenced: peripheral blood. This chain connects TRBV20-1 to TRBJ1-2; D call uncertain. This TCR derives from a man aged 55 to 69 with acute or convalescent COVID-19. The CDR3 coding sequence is TGCAGTCCCGGGTCGGACTATGGCTACACCTTC. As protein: CSPGSDYGYTF.